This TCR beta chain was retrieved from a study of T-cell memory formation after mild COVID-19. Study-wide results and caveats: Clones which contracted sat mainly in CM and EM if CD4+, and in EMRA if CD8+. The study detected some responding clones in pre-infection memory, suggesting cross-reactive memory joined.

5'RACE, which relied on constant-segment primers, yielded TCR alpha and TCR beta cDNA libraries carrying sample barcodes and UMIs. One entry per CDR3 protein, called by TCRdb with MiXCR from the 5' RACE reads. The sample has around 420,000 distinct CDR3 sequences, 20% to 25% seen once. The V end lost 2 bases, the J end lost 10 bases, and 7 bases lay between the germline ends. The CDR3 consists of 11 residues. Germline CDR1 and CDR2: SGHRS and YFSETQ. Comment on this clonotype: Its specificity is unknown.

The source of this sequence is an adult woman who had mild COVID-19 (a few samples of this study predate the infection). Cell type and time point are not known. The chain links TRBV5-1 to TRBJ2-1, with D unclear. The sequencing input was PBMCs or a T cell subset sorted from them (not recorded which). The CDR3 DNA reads TGCGCCAGCAGCTTTTCCGACGAGCAGTTCTTC. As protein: CASSFSDEQFF.